One sample yielded the 2 T cell receptor beta chains listed below, sequenced in a study of shared clonotypes between healthy human individuals. Clones were read by immunoSEQ multiplex PCR, and TCRdb kept only the in-frame ones, dropping some. There are about 2.1 million clones in the sample; approximately 94% occur only once, and 1.5% to 2% lies in the top ten. Cells designated naive CD8 were CD45RO-negative and were positively selected for CCR7, with terminally differentiated effector memory CD45RA+ cells excluded. Sequencing used naive CD8+ T cells from PBMCs. The receptors shown here come from a man aged 18 to 29 in good health. Some clones in this sample may be carry-over from other donors' samples.

The chain has TRBV5-1 and TRBJ2-1, with no clear D. Germline CDR1 is SGHRS and CDR2 is YFSETQ. V shed 4 bases and J shed 6 bases, with 8 bases lying between them. This CDR3 comprises 12 residues. In DNA, the CDR3 is TGCGCCAGCAGCAAGGGCAGCAATGAGCAGTTCTTC. It translates to CASSKGSNEQFF.

The chain links TRBV28 to TRBJ2-5; D remains ambiguous. V shed 6 bases and J shed 2 bases, with 22 bases lying between them. The germline V gene encodes CDR1 MDHEN and CDR2 SYDVKM. This CDR3 is built from 17 residues. Here the CDR3 reads CASSPLSLGRQQETQYF. CDR3 DNA: TGTGCCAGCAGCCCGTTGTCGTTGGGTCGACAACAAGAGACCCAGTACTTC.